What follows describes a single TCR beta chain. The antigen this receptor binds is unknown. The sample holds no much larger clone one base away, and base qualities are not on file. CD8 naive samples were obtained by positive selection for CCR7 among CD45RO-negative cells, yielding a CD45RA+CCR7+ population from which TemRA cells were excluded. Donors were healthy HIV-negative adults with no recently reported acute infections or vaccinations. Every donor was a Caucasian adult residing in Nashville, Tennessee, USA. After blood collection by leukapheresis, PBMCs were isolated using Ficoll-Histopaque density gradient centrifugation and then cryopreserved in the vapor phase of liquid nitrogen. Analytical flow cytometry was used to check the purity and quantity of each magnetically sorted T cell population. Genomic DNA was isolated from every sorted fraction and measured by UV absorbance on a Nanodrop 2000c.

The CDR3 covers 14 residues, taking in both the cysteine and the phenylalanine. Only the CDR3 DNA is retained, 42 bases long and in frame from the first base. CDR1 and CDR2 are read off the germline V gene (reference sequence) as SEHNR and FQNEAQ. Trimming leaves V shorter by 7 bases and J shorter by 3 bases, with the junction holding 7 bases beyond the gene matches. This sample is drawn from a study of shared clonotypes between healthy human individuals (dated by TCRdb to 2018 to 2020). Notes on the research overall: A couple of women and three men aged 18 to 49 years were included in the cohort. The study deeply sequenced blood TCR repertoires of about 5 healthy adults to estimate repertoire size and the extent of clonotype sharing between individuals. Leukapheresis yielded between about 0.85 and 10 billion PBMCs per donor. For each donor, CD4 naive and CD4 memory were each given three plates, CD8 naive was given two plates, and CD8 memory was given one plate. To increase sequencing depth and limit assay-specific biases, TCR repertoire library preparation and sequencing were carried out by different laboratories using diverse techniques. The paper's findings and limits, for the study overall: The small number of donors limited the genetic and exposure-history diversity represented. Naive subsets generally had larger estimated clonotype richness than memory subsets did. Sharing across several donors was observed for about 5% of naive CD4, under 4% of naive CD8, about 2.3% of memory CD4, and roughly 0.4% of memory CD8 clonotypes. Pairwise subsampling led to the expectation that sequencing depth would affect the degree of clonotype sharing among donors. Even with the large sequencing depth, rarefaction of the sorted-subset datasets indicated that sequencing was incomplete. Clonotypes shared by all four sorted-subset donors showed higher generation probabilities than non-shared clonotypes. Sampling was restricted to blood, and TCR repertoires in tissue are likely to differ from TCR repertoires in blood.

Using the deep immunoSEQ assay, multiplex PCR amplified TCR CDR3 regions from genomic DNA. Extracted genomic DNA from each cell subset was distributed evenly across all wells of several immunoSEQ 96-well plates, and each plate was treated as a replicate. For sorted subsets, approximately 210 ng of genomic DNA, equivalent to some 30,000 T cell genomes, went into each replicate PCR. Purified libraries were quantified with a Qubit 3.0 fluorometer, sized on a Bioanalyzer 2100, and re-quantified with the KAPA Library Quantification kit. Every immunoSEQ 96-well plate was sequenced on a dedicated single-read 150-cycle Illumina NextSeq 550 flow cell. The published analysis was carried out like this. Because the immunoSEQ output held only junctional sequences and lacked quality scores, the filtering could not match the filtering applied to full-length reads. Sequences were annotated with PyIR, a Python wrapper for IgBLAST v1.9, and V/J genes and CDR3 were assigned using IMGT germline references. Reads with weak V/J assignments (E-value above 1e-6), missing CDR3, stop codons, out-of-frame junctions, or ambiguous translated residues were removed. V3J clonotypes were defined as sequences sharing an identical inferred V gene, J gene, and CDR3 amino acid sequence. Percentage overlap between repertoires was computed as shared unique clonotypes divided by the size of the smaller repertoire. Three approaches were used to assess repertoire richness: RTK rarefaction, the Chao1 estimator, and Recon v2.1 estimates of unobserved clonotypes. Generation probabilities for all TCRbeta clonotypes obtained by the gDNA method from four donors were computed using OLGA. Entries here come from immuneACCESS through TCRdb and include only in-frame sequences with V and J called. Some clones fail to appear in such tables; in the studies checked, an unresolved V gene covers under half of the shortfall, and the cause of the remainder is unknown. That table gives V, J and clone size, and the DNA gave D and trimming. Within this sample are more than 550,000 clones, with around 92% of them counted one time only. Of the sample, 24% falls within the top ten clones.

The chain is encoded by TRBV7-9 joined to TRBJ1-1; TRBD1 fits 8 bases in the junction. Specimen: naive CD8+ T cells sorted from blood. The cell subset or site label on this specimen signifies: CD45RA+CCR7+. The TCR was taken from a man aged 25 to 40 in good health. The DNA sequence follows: TGTGCCAGCATAAGACCGGACAGGGACACTGAAGCTTTCTTT. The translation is CASIRPDRDTEAFF. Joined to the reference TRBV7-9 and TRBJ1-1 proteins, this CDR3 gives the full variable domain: DTGVSQNPRHKITKRGQNVTFRCDPISEHNRLYWYRQTLGQGPEFLTYFQNEAQLEKSRLLSDRFSAERPKGSFSTLEIQRTEQGDSAMYLCASIRPDRDTEAFFGQGTRLTVV.